The 8 T cell receptor beta chains presented below share a single source sample, sequenced in a study of human T cells and chemical hapten exposure. MiXCR, run by TCRdb on the RACE reads, gives a single entry per CDR3 protein. The data contain 50,000 to 70,000 distinct CDR3 sequences, about 6% of them seen just once; the ten biggest clones take up just under 3.5%. The sample's time point: healthy volunteer bleed at 6 weeks. Extraction yielded total RNA from whole blood (unfractionated). Material: whole blood. The receptor set was obtained from a female donor in good health. Some clones in this sample may be carry-over from other donors' samples.

The chain is built from TRBV18 and TRBJ2-5; possibly TRBD1 or TRBD2 for D (5 bases each). V was pared by 3 bases and J by 3 bases, with 14 bases between. The CDR3 has 15 residues. Germline CDR1 KGHSH, CDR2 LQKENI. This CDR3 reads CASSPYRGLEETQYF. DNA of the CDR3: TGTGCCAGCTCACCTTACCGGGGCTTAGAAGAGACCCAGTACTTC. The full variable domain, in which reference TRBV18 and TRBJ2-5 provide the parts outside the CDR3, is NAGVMQNPRHLVRRRGQEARLRCSPMKGHSHVYWYRQLPEEGLKFMVYLQKENIIDESGMPKERFSAEFPKEGPSILRIQQVVRGDSAAYFCASSPYRGLEETQYFGPGTRLLVL.

V and J are TRBV7-2 and TRBJ2-3; 14 bases agree with TRBD2. CDR3 length equals 17 residues. The ends lost 6 bases at V and 5 bases at J; junction bases unmatched: 10. CDR1 is SGHTA and CDR2 is FQGNSA in the germline V gene. The CDR3 nucleotides are TGTGCCAGCAGTGGACTAGCGGGAGGAGCGAGGATAGATACGCAGTATTTT. Its translation is CASSGLAGGARIDTQYF.

This clonotype was detected a few times. The chain links TRBV3-1 to TRBJ1-1; D remains unclear. Trimming removed 0 bases from V and 7 bases from J, with 9 bases in between. The CDR3 is 13 residues long. CDR1 and CDR2 (germline): LGHDT, YNNKEL (reference sequence). CDR3 DNA sequence: TGTGCCAGCAGCCAAGACCCCCGTAGTGAAGCTTTCTTT. Its protein is CASSQDPRSEAFF.

The CDR3 bases are TGTGCCAGCAGTTACTGGACAGGCACAGATACGCAGTATTTT. Translation: CASSYWTGTDTQYF. V is TRBV6-6 and J is TRBJ2-3, with D possibly being TRBD1 (6 bases). Germline CDR1 is MNHNY and CDR2 is SVGAGI (reference sequence). The CDR3 runs to 14 residues. V was shortened by 1 base and J by 1 base, with 6 bases between the two germline ends.

The chain links TRBV5-1 to TRBJ2-7, with 13 bases matching TRBD2. The CDR3 is 15 amino acids. J lost 9 bases, V lost 3 bases, and 9 bases had no gene match. Looked up from germline, CDR1 is SGHRS and CDR2 is YFSETQ. CDR3 nucleotides: TGCGCCAGCAGCTCAGAAACTGGACTAGCGGGAGTGCAGTACTTC. The encoded protein is CASSSETGLAGVQYF. Full variable domain (rest looked up from reference TRBV5-1 and TRBJ2-7): KAGVTQTPRYLIKTRGQQVTLSCSPISGHRSVSWYQQTPGQGLQFLFEYFSETQRNKGNFPGRFSGRQFSNSRSEMNVSTLELGDSALYLCASSSETGLAGVQYFGPGTRLTVT.

This clonotype was seen many times. The chain is built from TRBV6-2 or TRBV6-3 and TRBJ2-1; D possibly corresponds to TRBD1 (5 bases). Germline V CDR1 and CDR2: MNHEY, SVGEGT. The V and J ends lost 8 bases and 16 bases respectively, with 21 bases between them. This CDR3 spans 12 amino acids. The CDR3: CASSQGTPLRFF. In DNA, the CDR3 is TGTGCCAGCTCCCAGGGCACCCCGCTTAGATTCTTC.

The V call is TRBV29-1, the J call TRBJ2-3; D assignment may be TRBD1 or TRBD2 (5 bases each). Germline-derived CDR1 and CDR2 are SQVTM and ANQGSEA. Trimming pared 4 bases from V and 4 bases from J, leaving 15 bases between. The CDR3 is made up of 14 amino acids. The CDR3 loop is CSVGGERGADTQYF. Here the CDR3 DNA reads TGCAGCGTTGGGGGTGAGCGAGGGGCAGATACGCAGTATTTT.

This clonotype was recorded at least ten times. The chain has TRBV29-1 and TRBJ1-2; D ambiguous. The V end lost 4 bases, the J end lost 5 bases, and 14 bases lay between the germline ends. The CDR3 spans 13 residues. CDR1 is SQVTM, CDR2 ANQGSEA, per germline. As DNA, the CDR3 is TGCAGCGTTGCTCCCACGGGCATTTATGGCTACACCTTC. As protein: CSVAPTGIYGYTF.